The T cell receptor (beta chain) described here comes from a study of cytomegalovirus exposure and HLA in healthy donors. Study-level points and caveats: Analysis was carried out at a later point, and it linked a missense DCLRE1C variant to TCR beta V- and J-gene trimming. Association of fewer than 20,000 TCR beta sequences with HLA alleles was found at 0.05 false discovery rate in a later analysis. Within an earlier analysis, most TCR beta V segments proved productive either about 90% or about 30% of the time.

This CDR3 spans 15 amino acids. V dropped 4 bases and J dropped 0 bases, with 11 bases sitting between them. Germline V gives CDR1 SGHRS, CDR2 YFSETQ. The donors were healthy bone marrow donors. Comment on this clone: The antigen remains unidentified.

Use of 60 Vbeta and 13 Jbeta primers characterized the PCR. The method was immunoSEQ multiplex PCR; TCRdb's version includes in-frame clones alone and lacks a portion of them. The sample holds roughly 120,000 clones; 63% are singletons and the top ten take 8% to 10%. This chain uses TRBV5-1 with TRBJ1-3; D gene uncertain. This TCR came from a man aged 35-49 years in good health and CMV-seropositive. The sequencing sample was made of PBMCs. The CDR3 nucleotides are TGCGCCAGCAGCCCACGGACTGTCTCTGGAAACACCATATATTTT. Its protein is CASSPRTVSGNTIYF.